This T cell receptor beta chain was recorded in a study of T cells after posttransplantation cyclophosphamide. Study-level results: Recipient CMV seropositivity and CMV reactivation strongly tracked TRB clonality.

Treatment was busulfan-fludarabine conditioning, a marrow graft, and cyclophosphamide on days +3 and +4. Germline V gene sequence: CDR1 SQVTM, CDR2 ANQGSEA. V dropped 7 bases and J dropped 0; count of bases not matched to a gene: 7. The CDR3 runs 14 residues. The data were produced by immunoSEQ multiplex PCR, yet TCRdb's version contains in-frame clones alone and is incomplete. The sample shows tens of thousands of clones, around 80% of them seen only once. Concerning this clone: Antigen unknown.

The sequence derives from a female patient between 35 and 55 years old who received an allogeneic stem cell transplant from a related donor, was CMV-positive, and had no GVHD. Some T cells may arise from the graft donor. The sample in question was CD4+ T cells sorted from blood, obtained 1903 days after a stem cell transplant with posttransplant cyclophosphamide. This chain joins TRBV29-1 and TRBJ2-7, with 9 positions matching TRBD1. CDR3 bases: TGCAGCGCCTGGGGGGGACAGGGCTCCTACGAGCAGTACTTC. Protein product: CSAWGGQGSYEQYF.